This T cell receptor (beta chain) was captured in a study of blood T cell repertoires in COVID-19. Study background: COVID-19 samples collected from the United States, Italy and Spain covered acute and convalescent phases. T cells, B-cell-depleted T cells, or PBMCs provided the cDNA or gDNA that served as material.

Authors' data handling: Amplification with reference gene primers provided the estimates of nucleated cell counts. Generated by immunoSEQ multiplex PCR, the TCRdb table keeps only in-frame clones and is missing some. V, J and clone size are those of that table, while D and trimming were read from the DNA. The data hold 100,000 or so clones, with 69% observed a single time. The CDR3 extends over 14 amino acids. V gave up 6 bases and J gave up 4 bases, with 13 bases separating them. The germline V gene has CDR1 MDHEN and CDR2 SYDVKM. The specimen was peripheral blood. The chain is built from TRBV28 and TRBJ1-5, with D possibly being TRBD1 (6 bases). The sequence came from a man aged 80 or over with acute or convalescent COVID-19. CDR3 bases: TGTGCCAGCAGCTTAACAGGGCCTAATCAGCCCCAGCATTTT. Encoded protein: CASSLTGPNQPQHF.